This T cell receptor beta chain was obtained from a study of OX40 agonist ivuxolimab in advanced cancers. As for the study in general: Each patient was given ivuxolimab into a vein every 2 weeks, at 0.01 to 10 mg/kg.

The assay was immunoSEQ multiplex PCR, and TCRdb's table has in-frame clones only and misses some. Altogether around 97,000 clones are present, about 80% being singletons, with the ten largest covering about 5.5%. V was shortened by 4 bases and J by 7 bases, with 11 bases between the two germline ends. CDR3 length equals 12 residues. The germline V gene encodes CDR1 SGHTS and CDR2 YDEGEE. The chain couples TRBV5-8 to TRBJ1-2; D call uncertain. The specimen was CD4+ or CD8+ T cells sorted from blood, collected in a trial of the OX40 agonist ivuxolimab. This receptor was taken from an adult with an advanced solid tumor such as melanoma, head and neck, liver or kidney cancer. CDR3 region: CASSTQIGGYTF. The DNA of the CDR3 is TGTGCCAGCAGCACCCAAATAGGTGGCTACACCTTC.